This record looks at one T cell receptor (beta chain) sequence and its context. CDR3 length equals 16 residues. Trimming took 3 bases from V and 7 from J; bases not matched to a gene: 9. The germline V gene encodes CDR1 SGHRS and CDR2 YFSETQ. The sample is drawn from a study of shared clonotypes between healthy human individuals. Authors' processing steps: With immunoSEQ giving junction-only sequences and no quality scores, filtering differed. The table came from immunoSEQ multiplex PCR; TCRdb's copy has only in-frame clones and leaves some out. The DNA gave D and trimming, while V, J and clone size come from that table. Altogether 1,400,000 or so clones are present, 98% being singletons, with the ten largest covering around 0.33%.

This receptor was obtained from a man aged 30 to 45 in good health. The chain combines TRBV5-1 with TRBJ2-1, with 11 bases matching TRBD2. The sample taken for sequencing was naive CD4+ T cells sorted from blood. Documented subset: CD45RA+ positively selected. In nucleotides, the CDR3 is TGCGCCAGCAGCTGGGGACTAGCGGCCGTTTTGAATGAGCAGTTCTTC. The encoded protein is CASSWGLAAVLNEQFF.